These 21 T cell receptor beta chains were sequenced from one sample in a study of post-analysis software for immune sequencing data. Included in the TCR beta cDNA libraries were unique molecular identifiers. TCRdb redid the calling of the PCR reads with MiXCR, one entry per CDR3 protein. The data show 400,000 to 500,000 distinct CDR3 sequences, with over 30% seen just once and 7.6% held by the top ten. Notes on the study in general: The study found TRBV5-6, TRBV5-1 and TRBV20-1 among a few TRBV segments more frequent in patients than controls.

Their target antigens are unknown. The source material was blood. The receptors were sampled from a girl between 2 and 10 years old with multiple sclerosis.

The sample holds one count of this clonotype. V gene TRBV6-5 combines with J gene TRBJ2-7; tentatively, D is TRBD1 or TRBD2 (5 bases each). Germline assignment: CDR1 MNHEY and CDR2 SVGAGI. This CDR3 spans 15 amino acids. Deletions cut 5 bases from V and 2 bases from J, with 16 bases between. DNA for the CDR3: TGTGCCAGCAGTAGGAACCGGGACGATACCTACGAGCAGTACTTC. It yields the protein CASSRNRDDTYEQYF.

The V gene is TRBV25-1, the J gene TRBJ2-1; TRBD2 aligns across 10 bases. Germline-derived CDR1 and CDR2 are MGHDK and SYGVNS. The CDR3 runs to 16 residues. V was pared by 5 bases and J by 2 bases, with 6 bases of the junction left unmatched. The CDR3 DNA reads TGTGCCAGCAGTCACGGACTAGCGGTTACCTACAATGAGCAGTTCTTC. It is translated as CASSHGLAVTYNEQFF.

V usage is TRBV7-2 and J usage is TRBJ2-7; D is possibly TRBD1 (5 bases). The CDR3 is 15 residues long. Per germline, CDR1 SGHTA and CDR2 FQGNSA. V was cut by 6 bases and J by 0 bases, with 15 bases left in between. The CDR3 is CASSAPDTLSYEQYF. CDR3 sequence (DNA): TGTGCCAGCAGTGCCCCGGACACCCTCTCCTACGAGCAGTACTTC.

To note about this clonotype: The junction and the germline gene differ at one end; a read error may be behind it. The chain combines TRBV7-7 with TRBJ2-5, with D possibly called TRBD1 or TRBD2 (7 bases each). The germline gives CDR1 SSHAT, CDR2 FNYEAQ (reference sequence). The CDR3 has 15 residues. CDR3 sequence reads: CASSLESGGDETQYF. CDR3 DNA: TGTGCTAGCAGCTTAGAATCAGGGGGGGATGAGACCCAGTACTTC.

This clonotype was observed a few times. The gene calls are TRBV3-1 and TRBJ2-4, with 7 bases aligning to TRBD1. The length of the CDR3 is 13 residues. J was trimmed by 6 bases and V by 2 bases; bases with no gene match: 1. Germline V gene sequence: CDR1 LGHDT, CDR2 YNNKEL (reference sequence). In DNA form, the CDR3 reads TGTGCCAGCAGCCAAAACAGGGGAAACATTCAGTACTTC. It is translated as CASSQNRGNIQYF.

This chain connects TRBV5-1 to TRBJ2-7; 7 bases are shared with TRBD2. J lost 7 bases, V lost 0 bases, and 4 bases had no gene match. There are 13 residues in the CDR3. Germline CDR1 and CDR2: SGHRS and YFSETQ. The CDR3 sequence is CASSLVGGGEQYF. As DNA, the CDR3 is TGCGCCAGCAGCTTGGTTGGGGGGGGAGAGCAGTACTTC.

The chain uses TRBV28 and TRBJ2-5; the D gene is possibly TRBD2 (6 bases). In germline, CDR1 is MDHEN, CDR2 SYDVKM. CDR3 length equals 16 residues. Deletions cut 5 bases from V and 3 bases from J, with 19 bases between. The CDR3 DNA sequence: TGTGCCAGCAGTCCCCCACTAGCCCGAGGAAAAGAGACCCAGTACTTC. It is translated as CASSPPLARGKETQYF.

This clonotype was counted only a few times. The chain has TRBV5-6 and TRBJ2-1; no clear D gene. V gave up 2 bases and J gave up 6 bases, with 9 bases separating them. The CDR3 runs to 13 residues. The V gene's germline CDR1 is SGHDT and CDR2 YYEEEE. The CDR3 DNA reads TGTGCCAGCAGCTTATTCCCTGGCAATGAGCAGTTCTTC. It encodes CASSLFPGNEQFF.

V and J are TRBV2 and TRBJ2-7, with D perhaps matching TRBD1 or TRBD2 (6 bases each). The CDR3 is 16 amino acids. Germline V gives CDR1 SNHLY, CDR2 FYNNEI. The V end lost 4 bases, the J end lost 5 bases, and 21 bases lay between the germline ends. The CDR3 here is CASSAIATRGLNEQYF. In DNA, the CDR3 is TGTGCCAGCAGTGCGATTGCGACCAGGGGACTCAACGAGCAGTACTTC.

This clonotype came up a few times. The CDR3 bases are TGCAGTGCTAGCCCCAGGGTGGGCTATGGCTACACCTTC. As protein: CSASPRVGYGYTF. The V and J genes are TRBV20-1 and TRBJ1-2; perhaps TRBD1 as D (5 bases). CDR1 DFQATT and CDR2 SNEGSKA come from the germline V gene (reference sequence). The germline V and J ends were trimmed by 3 bases and 4 bases, with 12 bases remaining between them. This CDR3 is 13 amino acids long.

The chain combines TRBV4-3 with TRBJ2-3, with a tentative D call TRBD2 (5 bases). CDR3 size: 15 residues. Germline values: CDR1 LGHNA, CDR2 YSLEER. The V gene lost 4 bases and the J gene lost 7 bases, with 18 bases spanning the gap. The CDR3 nucleotides read TGCGCCAGCAGCCCGTCCGGCTACGGAGGAAATACGCAGTATTTT. It yields the protein CASSPSGYGGNTQYF.

V is TRBV3-1 and J is TRBJ1-6, with D possibly matching TRBD1 (6 bases). Germline V gene data show CDR1 as LGHDT and CDR2 as YNNKEL (reference sequence). V lost 4 bases and J lost 7, with 29 bases in between. The CDR3 contains 20 residues. CDR3 loop: CASSPRGTRLGPRGNSPLHF. The CDR3 DNA reads as TGTGCCAGCAGCCCAAGAGGGACACGACTCGGCCCGCGTGGGAATTCACCCCTCCACTTT.

This clonotype was observed a few times. This rearrangement joins TRBV7-9 to TRBJ2-7, with TRBD1 identical over 10 bases. This CDR3 is 14 amino acids long. The trim removed 6 bases at V and 2 bases at J, leaving 4 bases unmatched. CDR1 is SEHNR and CDR2 is FQNEAQ in the germline V gene (reference sequence). The CDR3 DNA reads as TGTGCCAGCAGGACCGGGACAGGGGCCTACGAGCAGTACTTC. Its translation: CASRTGTGAYEQYF.

This clonotype was counted ten times or more. This rearrangement joins TRBV29-1 to TRBJ2-7; D is unresolved. Trimming pared 3 bases from V and 3 bases from J, leaving 9 bases between. This CDR3 is built from 12 residues. Germline V gene lookup returns CDR1 SQVTM and CDR2 ANQGSEA. This chain's CDR3 is CSVDGRDYEQYF. In nucleotides, the CDR3 is TGCAGCGTTGACGGTAGAGACTACGAGCAGTACTTC.

The V gene is TRBV6-5, the J gene TRBJ2-1; possibly TRBD1 for D (6 bases). This CDR3 contains 15 residues. V was clipped by 0 bases and J by 8 bases, with 14 bases between them. Germline values: CDR1 MNHEY, CDR2 SVGAGI. The CDR3 sequence: CASSYSQGNGHEQFF. The CDR3 region has the DNA TGTGCCAGCAGTTACTCGCAGGGGAATGGCCATGAGCAGTTCTTC.

This clonotype was detected only a few times. The rearrangement uses TRBV27 and TRBJ2-5; perhaps TRBD1 as D (6 bases). V lost 4 bases, J lost 4 bases, and 16 bases lay in between. This CDR3 spans 15 amino acids. Per the germline V gene, CDR1 is MNHEY and CDR2 is SMNVEV (reference sequence). Here the CDR3 DNA reads TGTGCCAGCAGTTATGCAGGGGCCCAAAGAGAGACCCAGTACTTC. This translates into CASSYAGAQRETQYF.

The chain combines TRBV28 with TRBJ2-3; TRBD1 might be the D (5 bases). V was shortened by 1 base and J by 2 bases, with 13 bases between the two germline ends. Germline assignment: CDR1 MDHEN and CDR2 SYDVKM. The CDR3 is 16 amino acids. In nucleotides, the CDR3 is TGTGCCAGCAGTTTATCTTGGACAAGTCTCACAGATACGCAGTATTTT. Translating gives CASSLSWTSLTDTQYF.

The chain joins TRBV7-2 to TRBJ2-7, with D possibly being TRBD2 (5 bases). The ends were cut back, 0 bases at V and 0 bases at J, with 12 bases in the middle. This CDR3 spans 16 amino acids. The germline gives CDR1 SGHTA, CDR2 FQGNSA. The CDR3 nucleotides are TGTGCCAGCAGCTTAGCCTTCGGGGTCAGCTCCTACGAGCAGTACTTC. Its protein is CASSLAFGVSSYEQYF.

The chain carries TRBV7-2 and TRBJ2-7; 9 bases map to TRBD2. This CDR3 contains 15 residues. Germline assignment: CDR1 SGHTA and CDR2 FQGNSA. J gave up 4 bases and V 7 bases, and 11 bases lay outside the gene matches. CDR3 in amino acids: CASTRYGTSSYEQYF. The CDR3 DNA reads as TGTGCCAGCACCCGATACGGGACTAGCTCATACGAGCAGTACTTC.

The chain links TRBV29-1 to TRBJ1-2; perhaps TRBD1 as D (5 bases). Trimming cost V 3 bases and J 3 bases, with 17 bases left between them. Looked up from germline, CDR1 is SQVTM and CDR2 is ANQGSEA. The CDR3 is 15 amino acids. The CDR3 loop reads CSVDGIYGADYGYTF. CDR3 sequence (DNA): TGCAGCGTTGACGGCATTTATGGGGCGGACTATGGCTACACCTTC.

There are a few counts of this clonotype. V gene TRBV7-6 combines with J gene TRBJ2-3; maybe TRBD2 (5 bases). Germline V gene lookup returns CDR1 SGHVS and CDR2 FNYEAQ. The CDR3 has 12 residues. The ends were cut back, 5 bases at V and 4 bases at J, with 7 bases in the middle. The CDR3: CASSRGPDTQYF. The CDR3, as DNA: TGTGCCAGCAGCCGGGGTCCAGATACGCAGTATTTT.